Listed here are 19 T cell receptor beta chains from one sample, sequenced in a study of T cells in Graves' hyperthyroidism and ophthalmopathy. RNA transcripts provided the source from which TCR beta CDR3 regions were amplified. TCR CDR3 regions were first amplified by RT-PCR with HTBI primers. Using its own MiXCR run on the multiplex PCR reads, TCRdb lists one record per CDR3 protein. The table has 600,000 to 800,000 distinct CDR3 sequences, roughly a third seen once; the top ten hold around a third. The sample comprised blood. These receptors all stem from a woman in her thirties or forties with Graves' hyperthyroidism.

This chain uses TRBV27 with TRBJ1-1; 8 nucleotides line up with TRBD1. The germline V gene has CDR1 MNHEY and CDR2 SMNVEV (reference sequence). This CDR3 region has 14 residues. The J segment lost 5 bases and the V segment lost 6 bases, leaving 8 bases of the junction unmatched. CDR3 coding DNA: TGTGCCAGCAGATTGACAGGGGAGGTGACTGAAGCTTTCTTT. Translation: CASRLTGEVTEAFF.

This clonotype was observed many times. The chain uses TRBV7-3 and TRBJ1-2; D not certain. The CDR3 sequence is 17 residues long. The germline V gene has CDR1 SGHTA and CDR2 FQGTGA. Trimming cost V 5 bases and J 6 bases, with 25 bases left between them. CDR3 DNA sequence: TGTGCCAGCAGCGTCAACGGGGATCGATACAGCCCTCATGGCTACACCTTC. This sequence encodes CASSVNGDRYSPHGYTF.

The rearrangement joins TRBV20-1 to TRBJ1-5; tentative D call: TRBD1 (5 bases). The CDR3 has 11 amino acids. V was clipped by 6 bases and J by 8 bases, with 11 bases between them. Germline V CDR1 and CDR2: DFQATT, SNEGSKA (reference sequence). The CDR3 protein is CSAGGGKPQHF. The CDR3 DNA is TGCAGTGCGGGGGGAGGGAAGCCCCAGCATTTT.

This clonotype was picked up many times. This CDR3 reads CAINTDMDQPQHF. CDR3 bases: TGTGCCATAAATACGGATATGGATCAGCCCCAGCATTTT. The V call is TRBV6-5, the J call TRBJ1-5; no clear D. Germline V gene lookup returns CDR1 MNHEY and CDR2 SVGAGI. The germline V and J ends were trimmed by 10 bases and 5 bases, with 15 bases remaining between them. This CDR3 has 13 amino acids.

The rearrangement joins TRBV10-3 to TRBJ1-5; TRBD1 aligns across 9 bases. The ends lost 6 bases at V and 7 bases at J; junction bases unmatched: 4. CDR3 length: 13 residues. CDR1 ENHRY and CDR2 SYGVKD come from the germline V gene. CDR3 in amino acids: CAIRDRGGQPQHF. The CDR3 DNA is TGTGCCATCAGGGACAGGGGAGGGCAGCCCCAGCATTTT.

This clonotype was seen only a few times. The genes are TRBV7-2 and TRBJ2-7; D not resolved. CDR3 size: 13 residues. V gave up 5 bases and J gave up 2 bases, with 10 bases separating them. Germline V gene data show CDR1 as SGHTA and CDR2 as FQGNSA. CDR3 nucleotides: TGTGCCAGCAGCCAAGAGCCTGCCTACGAGCAGTACTTC. Its translation: CASSQEPAYEQYF.

This clonotype was recorded many times. The chain joins TRBV12-3 or TRBV12-4 to TRBJ2-5; no clear D gene. V gave up 6 bases and J gave up 4 bases, with 6 bases separating them. This CDR3 region has 11 residues. CDR3 sequence: CASRRRETQYF. The CDR3 region has the DNA TGTGCCAGCAGGAGAAGAGAGACCCAGTACTTC.

This clonotype has at least ten counts. The rearrangement links TRBV10-2 to TRBJ1-1; 7 nucleotides line up with TRBD1. The CDR3 is 14 residues long. Looked up from germline, CDR1 is WSHSY and CDR2 is SAAADI. V lost 4 bases and J lost 3; bases outside the gene matches: 5. CDR3 protein: CASSGQGEDTEAFF. DNA of the CDR3: TGCGCCAGCAGTGGGCAGGGGGAGGACACTGAAGCTTTCTTT.

The chain couples TRBV6-5 to TRBJ1-6; 9 nucleotides align to TRBD1. Germline-derived CDR1 and CDR2 are MNHEY and SVGAGI. The CDR3 is made up of 17 amino acids. The ends lost 4 bases at V and 5 bases at J; junction bases unmatched: 9. CDR3 loop: CASSFLTGGYNNSPLHF. The DNA for the CDR3 is TGTGCCAGCAGTTTCCTTACAGGGGGCTATAATAATTCACCCCTCCACTTT.

In regard to this clonotype: A much larger clone lies one base from this, so it may be a read error. This chain connects TRBV7-9 to TRBJ2-6, with 9 nucleotides matching TRBD1. This CDR3 is built from 18 residues. Germline assignment: CDR1 SEHNR and CDR2 FQNEAQ (reference sequence). As DNA, the CDR3 is TGTGCCAGCAGGCAAGCCCGGGACAGGGTGCCGGGGGCCAACGTCCGGACTTTC. Its translation: CASRQARDRVPGANVRTF.

Remarks on this clonotype: Being one base from a much bigger clone, this may be a read error. The CDR3 protein is CASRRHTEAFF. CDR3 coding DNA: TGTGCCAGCCGGCGACACACTGAAGCTTTCTTT. The gene calls are TRBV6-5 and TRBJ1-1; no reliable D call. Germline lookup yields CDR1 MNHEY and CDR2 SVGAGI. The CDR3 spans 11 residues. Deletions cut 8 bases from V and 3 bases from J, with 7 bases between.

This clonotype was seen a handful of times. The chain couples TRBV4-3 to TRBJ1-4; D is uncertain. Trimming left V 0 bases short and J 10 bases short, with 18 bases between. Germline V gene lookup returns CDR1 LGHNA and CDR2 YSLEER. The CDR3 consists of 16 residues. DNA of the CDR3: TGCGCCAGCAGCCAAGATCAGACCTTGCAGGAAAGAAAACTGTTTTTT. It specifies CASSQDQTLQERKLFF.

The J gene is TRBJ2-7, the V gene TRBV6-5; D gene unclear. Trimming left V 0 bases short and J 3 bases short, with 15 bases between. This CDR3 is 16 amino acids long. Germline loops: CDR1 MNHEY, CDR2 SVGAGI. CDR3: CASSYSSPGTGYEQYF. As DNA, the CDR3 is TGTGCCAGCAGTTACTCGAGTCCGGGTACTGGCTACGAGCAGTACTTC.

As for this clonotype: A clone one base away is much larger, so this may be a read error. The chain has TRBV7-9 and TRBJ2-7; 7 nucleotides match TRBD1. CDR3 length equals 14 residues. Germline CDR1 is SEHNR and CDR2 is FQNEAQ (reference sequence). The CDR3 loop reads CASSLGDRAYGQYF. DNA for the CDR3: TGTGCCAGCAGCTTGGGCGACAGGGCCTACGGGCAGTACTTC.

This chain's CDR3 is CASSQDRGITEAFF. CDR3 in DNA: TGCGCCAGCAGCCAAGATAGGGGGATCACTGAAGCTTTCTTT. V gene TRBV4-3 combines with J gene TRBJ1-1; tentative D call: TRBD1 (6 bases). V dropped 0 bases and J dropped 4 bases, with 9 bases sitting between them. This CDR3 is built from 14 residues. The germline gives CDR1 LGHNA, CDR2 YSLEER.

A few counts support this clonotype. The genes are TRBV6-2 or TRBV6-3 and TRBJ1-6, with unresolved D. Germline-derived CDR1 and CDR2 are MNHEY and SVGEGT. Trimming took 9 bases from V and 3 from J, leaving 9 bases between them. This CDR3 has 13 residues. Written as DNA, the CDR3 is TGTGCCAGTGAAGAAGGCTATAATTCACCCCTCCACTTT. Amino acid sequence: CASEEGYNSPLHF.

The rearrangement uses TRBV4-3 and TRBJ2-7, with D unresolved. Germline V gives CDR1 LGHNA, CDR2 YSLEER. V was clipped by 4 bases and J by 7 bases, with 17 bases between them. The CDR3 covers 14 residues. CDR3 DNA: TGCGCCAGCAGCCCGGGCCGTCTTGAAAGGGAGCAGTACTTC. This translates into CASSPGRLEREQYF.

There are a few counts of this clonotype. V is TRBV5-1 and J is TRBJ1-1; D unresolved. V dropped 4 bases and J dropped 5 bases, with 15 bases sitting between them. CDR1 is SGHRS, CDR2 YFSETQ, per germline. The CDR3 sequence is 14 residues long. The CDR3 loop reads CASSPDGLWTEAFF. In nucleotides, the CDR3 is TGCGCCAGCAGCCCTGACGGACTATGGACTGAAGCTTTCTTT.

This clonotype was seen repeatedly, ten times or more. The chain combines TRBV10-3 with TRBJ1-2; D is undetermined. Trimming removed 7 bases from V and 3 bases from J, with 15 bases in between. The CDR3 has 14 amino acids. Germline CDR1 is ENHRY and CDR2 is SYGVKD. The DNA of the CDR3 is TGTGCCATCACAAAGGCTGGGCAGCACTATGGCTACACCTTC. Its translation is CAITKAGQHYGYTF.